This TCR beta chain was recorded in a study of T cell repertoires in cytomegalovirus infection (dated by TCRdb to about 2019). In the study overall: Peptide stimulations targeted recently identified HLA-C-restricted CMV epitopes, whose presentation resists viral immunomodulation, together with well-studied HLA-B-restricted epitopes. Donor HLA type was relevant to the analysis, because carriage of CMV infection together with the matching HLA type was indicated by public TCR beta signatures.

The sample's treatment or condition label, decoded: in vitro stimulation with specific CMV peptide epitopes to enrich CMV-specific T cells. The junction carries 9 bases between V and J, which are trimmed by 3 bases and 2 bases respectively. Based on the germline V gene (reference sequence), the CDR1 and CDR2 sequences are MNHEY and SMNVEV. The CDR3 goes from the cysteine to the phenylalanine over 14 residues. Only the CDR3 DNA stays, 42 bases, in frame from base 1. This clonotype was seen ten or more times. It has no known antigen specificity. No much larger clone exists at a distance of one base, and base qualities are not known. Sequenced on an Illumina HiSeq 1500. The public reads were reanalyzed by TCRdb: fastp trimming at Q25, MiXCR alignment, in-frame beta chains only. All rows with the same CDR3 protein become a single entry with the most common DNA and genes. The sample table lists approximately 730,000 distinct CDR3 sequences, 25% to 35% of them with a count of one. Of the sample, around 13% is held by the ten largest clones.

The full study reports these points: Cumulative frequency of public TCR beta family members discriminated carriers of CMV infection plus the relevant HLA type in this cohort and an independent 352-donor cohort. The ex vivo response was dominated by HLA-C-restricted CMV-specific TCR beta clonotypes, and the single most frequent clonotype in two of eight donors was supplied by these HLA-C-restricted clonotypes.

This sequence was found in a human donor in good health (CMV status not recorded). Some clones in this sample may be carry-over from other donors' samples. Recombination joined TRBV27 with TRBJ2-3, with an unclear D gene assignment. Here the sequenced sample was cultured CD8+ T cells from PBMCs, taken from culture after CMV antigen stimulation. The nucleotides read TGTGCCAGCAGTTTTCAGGACCCCACAGATACGCAGTATTTT. Its translation reads: CASSFQDPTDTQYF.